This T cell receptor beta chain was sequenced for a study of early T cells in non-severe SARS-CoV-2 infection. Study at large: Chains stayed unpaired after sequencing of bulk RNA from unsorted whole blood. Regarding the study as a whole: In VDJdb matching, anti-spike CD8 responses were favored while private and CD4 specificities went missing.

The CDR3 contains 14 residues. Trimming left V 3 bases short and J 6 bases short, with 9 bases between. Attached unique molecular identifiers marked individual cDNA molecules. TCRdb analysed the 5' RACE reads with MiXCR anew, one entry per CDR3 protein. The sample comprises 75,000 to 100,000 distinct CDR3 sequences, about 14% of which are singletons, and about a tenth rests with the top ten. This clonotype was detected once. The target antigen is unknown. The sequence was collected from an adult who was a healthcare worker with PCR-confirmed SARS-CoV-2 infection or an uninfected control (not recorded which). The rearrangement uses TRBV12-3 or TRBV12-4 and TRBJ1-6; D not resolved. Sequencing used whole blood. Here the CDR3 reads CASSLQSTNSPLHF. DNA of the CDR3: TGTGCCAGCAGTTTGCAGTCCACTAATTCACCCCTCCACTTT.